The clone carrying this T cell receptor (beta chain) was seen many times. Its matching antigen is unknown. The sample belongs to a study of T cells in Graves' hyperthyroidism and ophthalmopathy. Study at large: Specimen type is peripheral blood, collected at initial diagnosis prior to any treatment. Overall study findings and caveats: In the blood, most expanded thyroid clonotypes above 0.001 appeared as well.

What was amplified from RNA transcripts were TCR beta CDR3 regions. HTBI primers drove first-round RT-PCR of the TCR CDR3. MiXCR, run by TCRdb on the multiplex PCR reads, gives a single entry per CDR3 protein. The data hold about 560,000 distinct CDR3 sequences, with about 15% observed a single time. CDR1 is SQVTM and CDR2 is ANQGSEA in the germline V gene. CDR3 length: 15 amino acids. The V and J ends lost 6 bases and 2 bases, in that order; junction bases with no gene match: 9. The study defined stable Graves' hyperthyroidism as no ophthalmopathy progression within 18 months. Orbital computed tomography and thyroid ultrasound, together with serum TRAb and thyroxine and clinical symptoms, were used for diagnoses.

The sequenced material came from blood. The sequence came from a woman in her thirties with Graves' hyperthyroidism. The V and J genes are TRBV29-1 and TRBJ2-3; TRBD1 agrees at 9 bases. The CDR3: CSVPTGGYFTDTQYF. The CDR3, as DNA: TGCAGCGTCCCGACAGGGGGATACTTCACAGATACGCAGTATTTT.